This is a list of T cell receptor beta chains from one sample in a study of T-cell memory formation after mild COVID-19. TCRdb used MiXCR to reprocess the 5' RACE reads, holding one entry per CDR3 protein. The sample consists of under 550,000 distinct CDR3 sequences, under 20% of them appearing once. The sequenced material came from PBMCs or a T cell subset sorted from them (not recorded which). The receptors stem from a man aged 18 to 35 who had mild COVID-19 (a few samples of this study predate the infection). Cell type and time point are not known. Each CDR3 is given with its conserved first and last residue. A D gene is named only where the DNA matches it firmly. Not every row has a clone size; where given, it reads once, few, many or a size class.

j_call d_call clone_size v_call cdr3_nt cdr3_aa
TRBJ2-3 . . TRBV18 TGTGCCAGCTCAACGGTCCTAGCGATGGGCACAGATACGCAGTATTTT CASSTVLAMGTDTQYF
TRBJ1-1 . . TRBV15 TGTGCCGCGAGTTCAGGGTTGGGCACTGAAGCTTTCTTT CAASSGLGTEAFF
TRBJ1-1 TRBD1 few TRBV14 TGTGCCAGCAGCCACCCGGACAGGGTGCGGAGCACTGAAGCTTTCTTT CASSHPDRVRSTEAFF
TRBJ1-2 . few TRBV6-2/TRBV6-3 TGTGCCAGCAGTCCCGGGATTCGTCGCGGCTACACCTTC CASSPGIRRGYTF
TRBJ2-1 TRBD2 few TRBV5-1 TGCGCCAGCAGCTACTTAGCGGGGGGGCTCTATGAGCAGTTCTTC CASSYLAGGLYEQFF
TRBJ2-7 . . TRBV7-9 TGTGCCAGCAGCTTAGAGGCAACGTTCCTGTACTTC CASSLEATFLYF
TRBJ2-1 . few TRBV11-2 TGTGCCAGCAGCCCCTATGAGGCGGAGAAGCAGTTCTTC CASSPYEAEKQFF
TRBJ2-2 TRBD1 few TRBV5-1 TGCGCCAGCAGCTTCTCGACAGGGGACACCGGGGAGCTGTTTTTT CASSFSTGDTGELFF
TRBJ1-3 . few TRBV7-8 TGTGCCAGCAGCTTAGGTCCTGGAAACACCATATATTTT CASSLGPGNTIYF
TRBJ2-3 . many TRBV9 TGTGCCAGCAGCGCCTACAGGGCATCAGATACGCAGTATTTT CASSAYRASDTQYF
TRBJ1-2 TRBD1 . TRBV5-1 TGCGCCAGCAGCTTGAGCCAGGGGGCCGGTCTGGATGGCTACACCTTC CASSLSQGAGLDGYTF
TRBJ2-3 . . TRBV15 TGTGCCACCAGCTGGCGGGCGGCAGATACGCAGTATTTT CATSWRAADTQYF
TRBJ1-2 TRBD1 . TRBV29-1 TGCAGCGTTGAACGACAGGGGTATGGCTACACCTTC CSVERQGYGYTF
TRBJ1-2 . few TRBV7-9 TGTGCCAGCAGTGATCAAGAAAGCAGTAACTATGGCTACACCTTC CASSDQESSNYGYTF
TRBJ1-6 TRBD1 few TRBV5-1 TGCGCCAGCAGCCGGACAGGGGTCTATAATTCACCCCTCCACTTT CASSRTGVYNSPLHF
TRBJ1-1 . few TRBV12-3/TRBV12-4 TGTGCCAGCAGCCGGCGGGGCTGGAACACTGAAGCTTTCTTT CASSRRGWNTEAFF
TRBJ1-1 . . TRBV28 TGTGCCAGCAGTTTAAATTCGGGGGGACACACTGAAGCTTTCTTT CASSLNSGGHTEAFF
TRBJ2-2 . . TRBV27 TGTGCCAGCAGGGTGGCGGTGGGTACCGGGGAGCTGTTTTTT CASRVAVGTGELFF
TRBJ2-3 . few TRBV7-2 TGTGCCAGCAGCTTCGGTAGTCGGGCAGATACGCAGTATTTT CASSFGSRADTQYF